This TCR beta chain was observed in a study of blood T cell dynamics during melanoma immunotherapy. This CDR3 has 18 amino acids. Germline loops: CDR1 SNHLY, CDR2 FYNNEI. The V and J ends lost 3 bases and 2 bases, in that order; junction bases with no gene match: 10. Some clones are missing from TCRdb's copy, which holds only in-frame ones; the method was immunoSEQ multiplex PCR. Counted here are about 10,000 clones, 88% occurring once; the ten biggest clones make up around 10%. The time point was: pre-treatment baseline. Samples come from before therapy and from week 3 after the first blockade cycle. The study, taken as a whole, reports: Unlike progressors, later disease-control patients had W3 repertoires gaining clonality or diversity. It remained unknown if the driving T cell clones were melanoma-specific.

To note about this clone: Antigen: not known.

The V and J genes are TRBV2 and TRBJ2-6; TRBD1 matches 7 bases. The sample consisted of blood, taken from a patient treated with checkpoint blockade. This sequence was found in a human donor with melanoma. The CDR3 is CASSEFPGQYPGANVLTF. In nucleotides, the CDR3 is TGTGCCAGCAGTGAGTTTCCGGGACAGTACCCTGGGGCCAACGTCCTGACTTTC. The full variable domain, completed using reference TRBV2 and TRBJ2-6, is EPEVTQTPSHQVTQMGQEVILRCVPISNHLYFYWYRQILGQKVEFLVSFYNNEISEKSEIFDDQFSVERPDGSNFTLKIRSTKLEDSAMYFCASSEFPGQYPGANVLTFGAGSRLTVL.